This T cell receptor beta chain was recovered during a study of blood T cell repertoires in COVID-19 (dated by TCRdb to between 2020 and 2021). A note on the overall study: The collaborator samples originated in the United States, Italy and Spain and spanned the acute and convalescent phases of COVID-19. The prospective study material was composed of cDNA or gDNA derived from T cells, B-cell-depleted T cells, or PBMCs. Where available, HLA class I and class II types were taken from metadata supplied by the sample provider and were not determined by assay-based typing. The repertoires were released in a freely available public database intended as a resource for research on the immune response to SARS-CoV-2. The samples were drawn from two sources: the first 160 participants of the ongoing ImmuneRACE study, and over 1,000 subjects contributed by 6 global collaborators. Subjects who had been exposed to COVID-19, were actively infected with it, or had recovered from it provided the deeply sampled blood TCRbeta repertoires that made up the dataset. Sample metadata almost always included a de-identified subject ID, COVID-19 status, age in years and sex. The paper's findings and limits, for the study overall: The amount of clinical and demographic metadata varied by source and participant and was provided uncurated.

Remarks on this clone: Its cognate antigen has yet to be identified. Nothing much larger sits one base from this clone, and base qualities are not available.

In Seattle, one collaborating source enrolled patients while the infection was active and tracked those patients longitudinally over the course of disease. Collaborating institutions collected whole blood in K2EDTA tubes following their own protocols. For TCRbeta analysis, collaborators shipped samples in one of three forms: frozen whole blood, isolated PBMCs, or DNA extracted from either of those sample types. The germline ends are 16 bases apart after V is trimmed by 3 bases and J by 14 bases. The germline V gene specifies SNHLY as CDR1 and FYNNEI as CDR2. From the cysteine up to the phenylalanine, the CDR3 has a length of 12 residues. The CDR3 DNA has 36 bases and is translated from base 1. The immunoSEQ Assay, a bias-controlled multiplex PCR, was used to amplify TCRbeta CDR3 regions from genomic DNA. For the original study's pipeline: The number of nucleated cells in each sample was estimated from the amplification of reference gene primers within the assay. Sequence reads were collapsed and filtered to measure the absolute abundance of every unique TCRbeta CDR3 rearrangement. For each sample, productive Simpson clonality was calculated by taking the square root of Simpson's diversity index across productive rearrangements. This immuneACCESS table, as held by TCRdb, lists in-frame sequences with V and J called but not all clones. Of the missing ones, under half trace to an unresolved V gene in checked studies; the others have no known cause. Clone size and the V and J calls come from that table; the DNA yielded D and trimming. The sample records just under 350,000 clones, 75% to 90% of which are singletons. The ten biggest clones cover more than 5% of the sample.

This clonotype was sampled from a woman in her forties or fifties with COVID-19, enrolled during active disease. The rearrangement joined TRBV2 to TRBJ1-2; TRBD1 is possibly the D segment (6 matching bases). Sequencing was carried out using peripheral blood. The CDR3 here reads CASSERFAGVTF. The base sequence is TGTGCCAGCAGTGAGAGGTTTGCAGGGGTGACCTTC. Outside the CDR3, residues come from the reference TRBV2 and TRBJ1-2 proteins, so the full variable domain is: EPEVTQTPSHQVTQMGQEVILRCVPISNHLYFYWYRQILGQKVEFLVSFYNNEISEKSEIFDDQFSVERPDGSNFTLKIRSTKLEDSAMYFCASSERFAGVTFGSGTRLTVV.